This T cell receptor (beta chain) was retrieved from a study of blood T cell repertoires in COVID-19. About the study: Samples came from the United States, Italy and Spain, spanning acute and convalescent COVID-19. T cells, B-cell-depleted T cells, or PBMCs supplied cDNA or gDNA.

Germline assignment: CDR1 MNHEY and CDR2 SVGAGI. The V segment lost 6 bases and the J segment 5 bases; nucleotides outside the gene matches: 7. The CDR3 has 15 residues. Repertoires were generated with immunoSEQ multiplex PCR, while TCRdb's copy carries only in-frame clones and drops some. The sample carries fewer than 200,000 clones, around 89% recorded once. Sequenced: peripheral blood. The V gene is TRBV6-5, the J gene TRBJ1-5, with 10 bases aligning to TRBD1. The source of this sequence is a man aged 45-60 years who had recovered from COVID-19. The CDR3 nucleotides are TGTGCCAGCAGCCCGACAGGGGGCGAATATCAGCCCCAGCATTTT. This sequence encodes CASSPTGGEYQPQHF.